This T cell receptor (beta chain) was observed in a study of T cells in Graves' hyperthyroidism and ophthalmopathy. Study results and caveats: The model foresaw ophthalmopathy a median around 6.4 months prior to onset. The majority of expanded thyroid clonotypes above 0.001 also appeared in blood. Stable hyperthyroidism was told apart from ophthalmopathy by a model built on 13 V-J features.

This CDR3 region has 16 residues. In germline, CDR1 is DFQATT, CDR2 SNEGSKA (reference sequence). Authors of the study amplified TCR beta CDR3 regions from RNA transcripts. Using the HTBI primer set, a first-round RT-PCR was run on the TCR CDR3. MiXCR, run by TCRdb on the multiplex PCR reads, gives a single entry per CDR3 protein. The sample yields a few hundred thousand distinct CDR3 sequences, around 50% seen once. A patient was excluded if there was uncontrolled infection, other autoimmune disease, pregnancy or lactation. To note about this clonotype: Its antigen remains unidentified. A read error may explain this, as a much larger clone is one base away.

The chain combines TRBV20-1 with TRBJ1-4, with 8 bases lining up with TRBD1. Material: peripheral blood or thyroid tissue (not recorded which). This receptor was identified in an adult woman with Graves' disease, either hyperthyroidism or ophthalmopathy (not recorded which). The CDR3 DNA reads as TGCGGTGCGGCCGGGACAGGATACGCAGCTAATGAAAAACTGTTTTTT. It codes for CGAAGTGYAANEKLFF.